Below are 23 T cell receptor beta chains sequenced from a single sample in a study of blood T cell repertoires in COVID-19. Here immunoSEQ multiplex PCR was the method, and the copy in TCRdb shows in-frame clones only, minus some. The sample lists fewer than 120,000 clones; about three quarters were seen once. Material: peripheral blood. The receptors come from a woman of 80 years or more with active or convalescent COVID-19.

J is TRBJ2-1 and V is TRBV11-2, with D unclear. The CDR3 has 15 residues. Deletions cut 5 bases from V and 0 bases from J, with 11 bases between. Germline V gives CDR1 SGHAT, CDR2 FQNNGV. CDR3 amino acids: CASSPSLGSYNEQFF. CDR3 DNA sequence: TGTGCCAGCAGCCCATCTCTAGGCTCCTACAATGAGCAGTTCTTC.

The chain has TRBV10-2 and TRBJ2-7, with D unresolved. The germline V gene encodes CDR1 WSHSY and CDR2 SAAADI. Trimming took off 5 bases at V and 3 bases at J, with 11 bases between the two ends. The CDR3 has 13 amino acids. CDR3 protein: CASSMGPGYEQYF. The CDR3 DNA reads TGCGCCAGCAGTATGGGCCCAGGCTACGAGCAGTACTTC.

Of note for this clone: Other DNA sequences in this specimen translate into the identical CDR3. The genes are TRBV5-1 and TRBJ2-1; the D is unclear. The CDR3 totals 13 residues. The germline V and J ends were trimmed by 0 bases and 6 bases, with 7 bases remaining between them. Germline V gene sequence: CDR1 SGHRS, CDR2 YFSETQ. The CDR3 is CASSLGGSNEQFF. CDR3 nucleotides: TGCGCCAGCAGCTTGGGCGGTTCCAATGAGCAGTTCTTC.

The CDR3 reads CASSLYLKRERDEQFF. In DNA form, the CDR3 reads TGTGCCAGCAGCTTATACCTTAAGCGGGAGAGGGATGAGCAGTTCTTC. The genes are TRBV11-1 and TRBJ2-1; 8 nucleotides align to TRBD2. The CDR3 length is 16 residues. Trimming took 2 bases from V and 8 from J; bases not matched to a gene: 11. Germline lookup yields CDR1 SGHAT and CDR2 FQDESV (reference sequence). The full variable domain, completed using reference TRBV11-1 and TRBJ2-1, is EAEVAQSPRYKITEKSQAVAFWCDPISGHATLYWYRQILGQGPELLVQFQDESVVDDSQLPKDRFSAERLKGVDSTLKIQPAELGDSAMYLCASSLYLKRERDEQFFGPGTRLTVL.

This clone came up a few times. This chain connects TRBV5-1 to TRBJ1-2; TRBD1 matches at 10 bases. Per germline, CDR1 SGHRS and CDR2 YFSETQ. The CDR3 consists of 15 residues. V trimming: 4 bases; J trimming: 6 bases; junction bases outside the gene matches: 9. The CDR3 DNA is TGCGCCAGCAGCCGAATGACAGGGGGCGAGAATGGCTACACCTTC. Protein sequence: CASSRMTGGENGYTF.

J is TRBJ1-2 and V is TRBV6-6; TRBD1 agrees at 8 bases. V was clipped by 2 bases and J by 6 bases; unmatched bases: 11. This CDR3 comprises 16 residues. The germline gives CDR1 MNHNY, CDR2 SVGAGI (reference sequence). This CDR3 is CASSYPPGQGLHGYTF. The CDR3, as DNA: TGTGCCAGCAGTTACCCTCCTGGACAGGGCCTACATGGCTACACCTTC.

This clone was counted only a few times. V is TRBV9 and J is TRBJ2-3; 11 bases align to TRBD2. Germline-derived CDR1 and CDR2 are SGDLS and YYNGEE. Unmatched junction bases numbered 15, after V lost 3 bases and J lost 6 bases. There are 18 residues in the CDR3. The CDR3 spells CASSAPALAGGGADTQYF. In DNA, the CDR3 is TGTGCCAGCAGCGCACCCGCCCTAGCGGGAGGTGGGGCGGATACGCAGTATTTT.

The J gene is TRBJ2-1, the V gene TRBV10-2, with TRBD2 matching 9 bases. The germline V gene encodes CDR1 WSHSY and CDR2 SAAADI. V was clipped by 5 bases and J by 6 bases; unmatched bases: 8. This CDR3 contains 15 residues. This chain's CDR3 is CASSLGAGGINEQFF. Written as DNA, the CDR3 is TGCGCCAGCAGTCTAGGCGCGGGGGGGATCAATGAGCAGTTCTTC.

On this clone itself: This could be a read error, since a much larger clone is one nucleotide away. The rearrangement joins TRBV3-1 (or the pseudogene TRBV3-2) to TRBJ2-7, with 9 bases fitting TRBD1. This CDR3 region has 14 residues. Germline V CDR1 and CDR2: LGHDT, YNNKEL (reference sequence). V lost 4 bases and J lost 3; bases outside the gene matches: 4. In DNA form, the CDR3 reads TGTGCCAGCAGCCCCGGGACAGGGAACTACGAGCAGTACTTC. This gives the protein CASSPGTGNYEQYF.

This sequence joins TRBV2 and TRBJ1-2, with 8 bases aligning to TRBD1. Germline CDR1 reads SNHLY; CDR2 reads FYNNEI. With 7 bases clipped from V and 4 bases from J, the junction kept 5 bases outside the gene matches. The CDR3 covers 13 residues. CDR3 region: CASIRDRSYGYTF. The CDR3 nucleotides are TGTGCCAGCATTCGGGACAGGAGCTATGGCTACACCTTC.

J is TRBJ2-3 and V is TRBV2; 9 nucleotides line up with TRBD2. Germline CDR1 is SNHLY and CDR2 is FYNNEI. The CDR3 contains 14 residues. V shed 10 bases and J 4 bases; nucleotides not matched to a gene: 9. The CDR3 loop is CATDAGGPSDTQYF. The DNA of the CDR3 is TGTGCCACCGACGCGGGAGGGCCCTCAGATACGCAGTATTTT.

The DNA of the CDR3 is TGTGCCAGCAGTGAAATACTGGTGGGTCGCAGGAACAATGAGCAGTTCTTC. Translated, it gives CASSEILVGRRNNEQFF. The chain couples TRBV2 to TRBJ2-1; D gene unclear. The CDR3 consists of 17 residues. CDR1 is SNHLY, CDR2 FYNNEI, per germline. V lost 2 bases and J 5 bases, leaving 19 bases between the germline ends. The variable domain in full, completed from reference TRBV2 and TRBJ2-1, reads EPEVTQTPSHQVTQMGQEVILRCVPISNHLYFYWYRQILGQKVEFLVSFYNNEISEKSEIFDDQFSVERPDGSNFTLKIRSTKLEDSAMYFCASSEILVGRRNNEQFFGPGTRLTVL.

This chain joins TRBV9 and TRBJ2-3; D possibly corresponds to TRBD2 (5 bases). Germline V gene lookup returns CDR1 SGDLS and CDR2 YYNGEE. The CDR3 spans 15 residues. V was shortened by 4 bases and J by 2 bases, with 14 bases between the two germline ends. The CDR3 DNA reads TGTGCCAGCAGCTTCAGCGGTCGCCTCACAGATACGCAGTATTTT. It yields the protein CASSFSGRLTDTQYF. The entire variable domain, with the rest obtained from reference TRBV9 and TRBJ2-3, is as follows: DSGVTQTPKHLITATGQRVTLRCSPRSGDLSVYWYQQSLDQGLQFLIQYYNGEERAKGNILERFSAQQFPDLHSELNLSSLELGDSALYFCASSFSGRLTDTQYFGPGTRLTVL.

This clone appeared once. The chain joins TRBV18 to TRBJ2-1; possible D gene TRBD1, 5 bases. The V end was cut by 3 bases, the J end by 7 bases, with 19 bases between. The CDR3 is 16 residues long. CDR1 and CDR2 (germline): KGHSH, LQKENI. The CDR3 DNA follows: TGTGCCAGCTCACCCAGGGATCCCGCCCCGGAGAATGAGCAGTTCTTC. This translates into CASSPRDPAPENEQFF.

This sequence joins TRBV3-1 (or the pseudogene TRBV3-2) and TRBJ1-2, with D possibly matching TRBD1 (6 bases). V lost 4 bases and J 8 bases, leaving 14 bases between the germline ends. The CDR3 sequence is 13 residues long. Germline values: CDR1 LGHDT, CDR2 YNNKEL (reference sequence). CDR3: CASSPTGPQGYTF. CDR3 sequence (DNA): TGTGCCAGCAGCCCGACAGGACCTCAGGGCTACACCTTC.

The chain carries TRBV11-2 and TRBJ2-1; D might be TRBD2 (6 bases). CDR1 and CDR2 from the germline V gene are SGHAT and FQNNGV. V lost 2 bases and J lost 4, with 12 bases in between. The CDR3 totals 15 residues. Written as DNA, the CDR3 is TGTGCCAGCAGCTTACTGGGACTCCAGTACAATGAGCAGTTCTTC. Protein sequence: CASSLLGLQYNEQFF.

Comments on this clone: This same CDR3 is encoded by further DNA sequences in the sample. This chain uses TRBV4-3 with TRBJ1-2; D gene ambiguous. This CDR3 region has 15 residues. With 6 bases removed from V and 8 bases from J, the gap between germline ends came to 22 bases. Germline CDR1 and CDR2: LGHNA and YSLEER. In DNA form, the CDR3 reads TGCGCCAGCAGAGATACATCCCGGGGAACCTTCGGCTACACCTTC. This codes for CASRDTSRGTFGYTF.

The chain joins TRBV3-1 (or the pseudogene TRBV3-2) to TRBJ2-7, with 7 positions matching TRBD1. The CDR3 is 15 amino acids. The V segment lost 2 bases and the J segment 4 bases; nucleotides outside the gene matches: 8. Per the germline V gene, CDR1 is LGHDT and CDR2 is YNNKEL (reference sequence). The CDR3 DNA follows: TGTGCCAGCAGCCAACAGGGGGTCCTTTTTTACGAGCAGTACTTC. It translates to CASSQQGVLFYEQYF.

This rearrangement joins TRBV28 to TRBJ1-5; D might be TRBD1 (6 bases). V lost 6 bases and J 6 bases, leaving 15 bases between the germline ends. From germline, CDR1 is MDHEN and CDR2 SYDVKM. The CDR3 loop spans 14 amino acids. The CDR3 sequence: CASRITGLGQPQHF. Here the CDR3 DNA reads TGTGCCAGCAGGATAACAGGGCTGGGTCAGCCCCAGCATTTT.

V and J are TRBV7-2 and TRBJ2-7; maybe TRBD2 (5 bases). Germline CDR1 reads SGHTA; CDR2 reads FQGNSA. The length of the CDR3 is 14 residues. Trimming removed 5 bases from V and 2 bases from J, with 13 bases in between. CDR3 nucleotide sequence: TGTGCCAGCAGCCGCGGACTCGAAACCTACGAGCAGTACTTC. This codes for CASSRGLETYEQYF.

In this sample, this clone turned up many times. The gene calls are TRBV7-9 and TRBJ2-7; 9 bases line up with TRBD2. There are 15 residues in the CDR3. J lost 3 bases, V lost 5 bases, and 8 bases had no gene match. Germline V gene data show CDR1 as SEHNR and CDR2 as FQNEAQ (reference sequence). CDR3 sequence (DNA): TGTGCCAGCAGCCATAGCGGGAGTGGTCTCTACGAGCAGTACTTC. Translating gives CASSHSGSGLYEQYF.

The chain combines TRBV10-3 with TRBJ1-1; TRBD1 might be the D (5 bases). Trimming cost V 6 bases and J 1 base, with 9 bases left between them. CDR3 size: 13 residues. Per the germline V gene, CDR1 is ENHRY and CDR2 is SYGVKD. As DNA, the CDR3 is TGTGCCATCAGCAAGACAGAGAACACTGAAGCTTTCTTT. Translating it yields CAISKTENTEAFF.

The chain links TRBV20-1 to TRBJ2-7; 7 bases fit TRBD2. Germline V CDR1 and CDR2: DFQATT, SNEGSKA (reference sequence). The CDR3 is 14 amino acids. The trim removed 3 bases at V and 6 bases at J, leaving 11 bases unmatched. The CDR3 nucleotides read TGCAGTGCTAGTCGGGCTAGCGGAGTCGGCGAGCAGTACTTC. This encodes CSASRASGVGEQYF.